This T cell receptor beta chain was captured in a study of blood T cell repertoires in COVID-19. Whole-study context: The cDNA or gDNA used as material had been derived from T cells, B-cell-depleted T cells, or PBMCs.

As processed by the authors: Counts of nucleated cells, estimated from reference gene primer amplification, were obtained. Method: immunoSEQ multiplex PCR; TCRdb's copy keeps in-frame clones and lacks some. D and trimming come from the DNA, and the V and J calls and clone size come from that table. The table includes about 170,000 clones, about 87% detected once. The sample taken for sequencing was peripheral blood. The receptor comes from a man in his sixties with acute or convalescent COVID-19.

The CDR3 bases are TGCGCCAGCAGCTCCCTTTGGGGGGGCGAGGTCCAAGAGACCCAGTACTTC. Translating it yields CASSSLWGGEVQETQYF. The rearrangement joins TRBV5-1 to TRBJ2-5; D is perhaps TRBD2 (7 bases). Germline lookup yields CDR1 SGHRS and CDR2 YFSETQ. The CDR3 length is 17 residues. The V end was cut by 3 bases, the J end by 1 base, with 19 bases between.